The 30 T cell receptor beta chains presented below share a single source sample, sequenced in a study of cytomegalovirus exposure and HLA in healthy donors. It was with 60 Vbeta and 13 Jbeta primers that the PCR ran. Assay: immunoSEQ multiplex PCR; the TCRdb copy retains only in-frame clones and omits some. Seen here are some 150,000 clones, roughly 80% observed once, and the top ten hold roughly 3.6%. Input material: PBMCs. These receptors came from a man aged 30 to 39 in good health and CMV-seropositive.

The chain has TRBV6-1 and TRBJ1-6, with a weak D call TRBD1 (5 bases). This CDR3 has 16 amino acids. V shed 2 bases and J shed 7 bases, with 15 bases lying between them. The germline V gene has CDR1 MNHNS and CDR2 SASEGT. In DNA, the CDR3 is TGTGCCAGCAGTGAATTACTCCAGGGAATGAATTCACCCCTCCACTTT. Translation gives CASSELLQGMNSPLHF.

The chain combines TRBV28 with TRBJ1-1, with 8 positions matching TRBD1. The CDR3 is 14 amino acids. Germline-derived CDR1 and CDR2 are MDHEN and SYDVKM. V trimming: 6 bases; J trimming: 12 bases; junction bases outside the gene matches: 15. The CDR3 loop is CASSQNDRGGVTFF. The CDR3 bases are TGTGCCAGCAGCCAGAATGACAGGGGCGGGGTGACTTTCTTT.

The rearrangement joins TRBV19 to TRBJ1-2; D is perhaps TRBD1 (6 bases). CDR3 length: 15 residues. Germline V lookup: CDR1 LNHDA, CDR2 SQIVND (reference sequence). Between the trimmed V and J ends, which lost 9 bases and 4 bases, there was a span of 21 bases. The CDR3 nucleotides read TGTGCCAGCTACCAAACAGGGAGTCTAAGCTATGGCTACACCTTC. This gives the protein CASYQTGSLSYGYTF. Full variable domain (remainder filled in from reference TRBV19 and TRBJ1-2): DGGITQSPKYLFRKEGQNVTLSCEQNLNHDAMYWYRQDPGQGLRLIYYSQIVNDFQKGDIAEGYSVSREKKESFPLTVTSAQKNPTAFYLCASYQTGSLSYGYTFGSGTRLTVV.

The chain has TRBV7-9 and TRBJ2-3; 8 bases are shared with TRBD2. Germline V gene sequence: CDR1 SEHNR, CDR2 FQNEAQ (reference sequence). This CDR3 contains 15 residues. The V gene end was trimmed by 2 bases and the J gene end by 2 bases; junction bases not matched to a gene: 3. DNA of the CDR3: TGTGCCAGCAGCTTACGGGGGGGGGTCACAGATACGCAGTATTTT. Residues: CASSLRGGVTDTQYF.

The chain carries TRBV5-4 and TRBJ2-1, with TRBD1 matching over 10 bases. CDR3 length: 14 residues. Germline V gene data show CDR1 as SGHNT and CDR2 as YYREEE (reference sequence). V trimming: 5 bases; J trimming: 7 bases; junction bases outside the gene matches: 6. CDR3 sequence (DNA): TGTGCCAGCAGTTTATTGGACAGGGGGAATGAGCAGTTCTTC. Residues: CASSLLDRGNEQFF. The variable domain in full, with the rest retrieved from reference TRBV5-4 and TRBJ2-1, is ETGVTQSPTHLIKTRGQQVTLRCSSQSGHNTVSWYQQALGQGPQFIFQYYREEENGRGNFPPRFSGLQFPNYSSELNVNALELDDSALYLCASSLLDRGNEQFFGPGTRLTVL.

V gene TRBV10-1 combines with J gene TRBJ1-5; possible D gene TRBD1, 6 bases. This CDR3 has 20 amino acids. Trimming removed 2 bases from V and 0 bases from J, with 23 bases in between. CDR1 WNHNN and CDR2 SYGVQD come from the germline V gene (reference sequence). DNA of the CDR3: TGCGCCAGCAGTGAGACCGAAGCGGGGGCCGGACAATATAGCAATCAGCCCCAGCATTTT. It is translated as CASSETEAGAGQYSNQPQHF.

The chain combines TRBV7-8 with TRBJ2-2; TRBD2 might be the D (6 bases). This CDR3 contains 14 residues. Germline values: CDR1 SGHVS, CDR2 FQNEAQ. V was trimmed by 5 bases and J by 2 bases, leaving 9 bases between them. CDR3 DNA sequence: TGTGCCAGCAGCGGGACTGAAAACACCGGGGAGCTGTTTTTT. Protein: CASSGTENTGELFF. The full variable domain, its missing parts supplied by reference TRBV7-8 and TRBJ2-2, is GAGVSQSPRYKVAKRGQDVALRCDPISGHVSLFWYQQALGQGPEFLTYFQNEAQLDKSGLPSDRFFAERPEGSVSTLKIQRTQQEDSAVYLCASSGTENTGELFFGEGSRLTVL.

The sample holds a few counts of this clone. The rearrangement uses TRBV5-1 and TRBJ1-6; D call uncertain. The CDR3 covers 17 residues. Per germline, CDR1 SGHRS and CDR2 YFSETQ. V was cut by 4 bases and J by 8 bases, with 22 bases left in between. The CDR3 here is CASSPSGLGVAHSPLHF. The CDR3 DNA reads as TGCGCCAGCAGCCCCTCCGGACTAGGCGTTGCCCATTCACCCCTCCACTTT.

V gene TRBV6-1 combines with J gene TRBJ2-7, with 15 bases fitting TRBD2. The CDR3 runs 17 residues. Germline V gene data show CDR1 as MNHNS and CDR2 as SASEGT. Trimming at V came to 2 bases and at J to 2 bases, leaving 4 bases not matched to a gene. For the CDR3, the DNA is TGTGCCAGCAGTGAACAAAGGACTAGCGGGGGGGCCTACGAGCAGTACTTC. Translating it yields CASSEQRTSGGAYEQYF.

The DNA for the CDR3 is TGTGCCAGCAACCTAGCGGGGGGGCGGAACAATGAGCAGTTCTTC. Residues: CASNLAGGRNNEQFF. This chain uses TRBV27 with TRBJ2-1; 12 bases fit TRBD2. The V gene end was trimmed by 7 bases and the J gene end by 5 bases; junction bases not matched to a gene: 6. Per germline, CDR1 MNHEY and CDR2 SMNVEV (reference sequence). The CDR3 sequence is 15 residues long.

This clone was recorded once. The rearrangement links TRBV10-3 to TRBJ2-2; weak D call: TRBD2 (6 bases). V dropped 2 bases and J dropped 4 bases, with 17 bases sitting between them. Germline V gives CDR1 ENHRY, CDR2 SYGVKD. The CDR3 has 17 amino acids. For the CDR3, the DNA is TGTGCCATCAGTGAGCTAACCAATGGGGGGTTCACCGGGGAGCTGTTTTTT. Translating gives CAISELTNGGFTGELFF.

Here the CDR3 DNA reads TGTGCCAGCAGCTTAGTAGCTTCCGGGGGGGACTTTAATGAGCAGTTCTTC. Protein product: CASSLVASGGDFNEQFF. The chain employs TRBV7-6 and TRBJ2-1; 8 positions agree with TRBD2. Trimming removed 1 base from V and 7 bases from J; junction bases left unmatched: 12. Germline V lookup: CDR1 SGHVS, CDR2 FNYEAQ. The CDR3 covers 17 residues.

V and J are TRBV5-6 and TRBJ1-2, with TRBD1 matching over 9 bases. This CDR3 comprises 13 residues. Trimming cost V 4 bases and J 5 bases; bases outside gene matches: 3. From germline, CDR1 is SGHDT and CDR2 YYEEEE. The CDR3 DNA reads as TGTGCCAGCAGCCCCGACAGGGGGTATGGCTACACCTTC. It yields the protein CASSPDRGYGYTF.

Of note for this clone: One junction end does not reproduce the germline sequence, and a read error may be involved. Other DNA sequences in this sample translate to the same CDR3. The chain links TRBV7-9 to TRBJ2-7; TRBD1 agrees at 8 bases. Germline assignment: CDR1 SEHNR and CDR2 FQNEAQ (reference sequence). This CDR3 has 14 amino acids. The CDR3 DNA reads TGCGCCAGCAGCTTTTCAGGGGGCCAGGGCGTGCAGTACTTC. Translation gives CASSFSGGQGVQYF.

In this sample, this clone turned up a few times. The chain has TRBV29-1 and TRBJ1-6, with a possible D match to TRBD1 (6 bases). Trimming took off 4 bases at V and 7 bases at J, with 11 bases between the two ends. The CDR3 is made up of 13 amino acids. Germline V gene lookup returns CDR1 SQVTM and CDR2 ANQGSEA. The CDR3 region is CSVARGWNSPLHF. CDR3 nucleotide sequence: TGCAGCGTTGCCAGGGGCTGGAATTCACCCCTCCACTTT.

The genes are TRBV27 and TRBJ1-4, with 11 bases that match TRBD1. The V segment lost 2 bases and the J segment 4 bases; nucleotides outside the gene matches: 6. CDR1 and CDR2 from the germline V gene are MNHEY and SMNVEV (reference sequence). The CDR3 is 17 amino acids. The CDR3 coding sequence is TGTGCCAGCAGTTTAAGGGGACAGGGGGGATTTAATGAAAAACTGTTTTTT. It codes for CASSLRGQGGFNEKLFF. The full variable domain, in which reference TRBV27 and TRBJ1-4 provide the parts outside the CDR3, is EAQVTQNPRYLITVTGKKLTVTCSQNMNHEYMSWYRQDPGLGLRQIYYSMNVEVTDKGDVPEGYKVSRKEKRNFPLILESPSPNQTSLYFCASSLRGQGGFNEKLFFGSGTQLSVL.

V is TRBV7-9 and J is TRBJ1-2; a possible D gene is TRBD1 (6 bases). In germline, CDR1 is SEHNR, CDR2 FQNEAQ (reference sequence). The CDR3 consists of 18 residues. V lost 1 base to trimming and J lost 7 bases, with 25 bases between them. The CDR3 bases are TGTGCCAGCAGCTTAGGCCGGGACACCAGGCTTCTGAGAAGTGGCTACACCTTC. Amino acid sequence: CASSLGRDTRLLRSGYTF.

This sequence joins TRBV5-4 and TRBJ2-7, with 9 bases matching TRBD1. The CDR3 runs 14 residues. Germline V gene data show CDR1 as SGHNT and CDR2 as YYREEE (reference sequence). J gave up 5 bases and V 4 bases, and 7 bases lay outside the gene matches. This chain's CDR3 is CASSLRDRAHEQYF. For the CDR3, the DNA is TGTGCCAGCAGCCTCCGGGACAGGGCACACGAGCAGTACTTC.

V and J are TRBV5-4 and TRBJ2-3; TRBD2 matches 10 bases. Germline-derived CDR1 and CDR2 are SGHNT and YYREEE (reference sequence). V trimming: 1 base; J trimming: 6 bases; junction bases outside the gene matches: 2. The CDR3 consists of 14 residues. CDR3 in amino acids: CASSLSAGGDTQYF. The CDR3 bases are TGTGCCAGCAGCTTGTCAGCGGGGGGGGATACGCAGTATTTT.

The genes are TRBV5-1 and TRBJ1-2; the D is unclear. In germline, CDR1 is SGHRS, CDR2 YFSETQ. This CDR3 contains 14 residues. The ends were cut back, 1 base at V and 8 bases at J, with 15 bases in the middle. In DNA, the CDR3 is TGCGCCAGCAGCTTGTCGGCGGAGCTCCTAGGCTACACCTTC. Protein: CASSLSAELLGYTF.

The chain carries TRBV2 and TRBJ2-7, with 11 bases lining up with TRBD1. Germline trimming cut 2 bases from V and 4 bases from J; bases unmatched to any gene: 4. The CDR3 is 15 amino acids. Germline V CDR1 and CDR2: SNHLY, FYNNEI. CDR3 protein: CASSEMGQGVYEQYF. The DNA for the CDR3 is TGTGCCAGCAGTGAAATGGGACAGGGGGTATACGAGCAGTACTTC.

The chain combines TRBV7-8 with TRBJ1-1, with a possible D match to TRBD1 (5 bases). V was shortened by 2 bases and J by 3 bases, with 13 bases between the two germline ends. Germline values: CDR1 SGHVS, CDR2 FQNEAQ. The CDR3 length is 15 residues. The CDR3 sequence: CASSLRDLRDTEAFF. As DNA, the CDR3 is TGTGCCAGCAGCTTACGGGACTTACGGGACACTGAAGCTTTCTTT.

The chain joins TRBV5-4 to TRBJ2-5; 15 bases fit TRBD2. V gave up 4 bases and J gave up 0 bases; unmatched junction bases: 4. The germline gives CDR1 SGHNT, CDR2 YYREEE (reference sequence). This CDR3 contains 17 residues. DNA for the CDR3: TGTGCCAGCAGCCCGGGACTAGCGGGGGGAAACCAAGAGACCCAGTACTTC. Its translation: CASSPGLAGGNQETQYF.

The chain carries TRBV7-9 and TRBJ1-2; no firm D call. The germline V and J ends were trimmed by 5 bases and 6 bases, with 7 bases remaining between them. The length of the CDR3 is 11 residues. CDR1 and CDR2 (germline): SEHNR, FQNEAQ (reference sequence). CDR3 DNA: TGTGCCAGCAGCCCCTCGGATGGCTACACCTTC. This gives the protein CASSPSDGYTF.

This clone was recorded only once. The rearrangement uses TRBV15 and TRBJ2-1; no clear D gene. The CDR3 runs 13 residues. V was cut by 5 bases and J by 3 bases, with 8 bases left in between. The germline CDR1 and CDR2 sequences are LNHNV and YYDKDF (reference sequence). CDR3 sequence reads: CATSVPGYNEQFF. The CDR3 DNA sequence: TGTGCCACCAGCGTACCAGGCTACAATGAGCAGTTCTTC.

The chain combines TRBV28 with TRBJ2-7; 9 nucleotides align to TRBD1. Germline CDR1 and CDR2: MDHEN and SYDVKM. The CDR3 is 16 amino acids. The junction had 15 bases not matched to a gene; V was cut back by 7 bases and J by 5 bases. CDR3 coding DNA: TGTGCCAGCACCCTACTTCCGGGACAGGGATTCGACGAGCAGTACTTC. It yields the protein CASTLLPGQGFDEQYF.

The chain employs TRBV28 and TRBJ2-3; D possibly corresponds to TRBD2 (7 bases). Germline CDR1 reads MDHEN; CDR2 reads SYDVKM. CDR3 length: 15 amino acids. With 5 bases removed from V and 4 bases from J, the gap between germline ends came to 16 bases. This CDR3 is CASSPQGRVADTQYF. The DNA for the CDR3 is TGTGCCAGCAGTCCCCAGGGGAGGGTCGCAGATACGCAGTATTTT.

This clone was picked up many times. The chain has TRBV5-1 and TRBJ1-4; TRBD1 agrees at 7 bases. This CDR3 region has 14 residues. Germline-derived CDR1 and CDR2 are SGHRS and YFSETQ. Unmatched junction bases numbered 8, after V lost 7 bases and J lost 5 bases. In DNA, the CDR3 is TGCGCCAGCTCACGACAGGGAACGAATGAAAAACTGTTTTTT. The encoded protein is CASSRQGTNEKLFF.

This chain connects TRBV6-5 to TRBJ2-1, with D hard to call. The CDR3 is made up of 12 amino acids. V lost 8 bases and J lost 4, with 9 bases in between. Germline CDR1 MNHEY, CDR2 SVGAGI. CDR3 in DNA: TGTGCCAGCGGAGACGTGTACAATGAGCAGTTCTTC. It is translated as CASGDVYNEQFF.

This chain uses TRBV30 with TRBJ1-4; D uncertain. The ends were cut back, 4 bases at V and 5 bases at J, with 11 bases in the middle. The length of the CDR3 is 13 residues. The V gene's germline CDR1 is GTSNPN and CDR2 SVGIG (reference sequence). CDR3 loop: CAWTRPENEKLFF. Written as DNA, the CDR3 is TGTGCCTGGACCCGCCCCGAGAATGAAAAACTGTTTTTT.